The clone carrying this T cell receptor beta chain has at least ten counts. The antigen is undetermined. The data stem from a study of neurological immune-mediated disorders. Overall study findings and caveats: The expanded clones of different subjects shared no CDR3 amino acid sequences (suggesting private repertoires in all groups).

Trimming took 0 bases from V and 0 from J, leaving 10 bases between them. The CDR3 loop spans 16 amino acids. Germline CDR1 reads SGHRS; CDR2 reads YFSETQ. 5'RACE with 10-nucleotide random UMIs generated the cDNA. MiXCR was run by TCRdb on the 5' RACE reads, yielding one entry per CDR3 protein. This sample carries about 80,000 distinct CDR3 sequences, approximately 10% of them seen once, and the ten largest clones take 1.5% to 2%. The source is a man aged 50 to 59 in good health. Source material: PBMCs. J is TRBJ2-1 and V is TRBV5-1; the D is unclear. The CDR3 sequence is CASSLGLTSSYNEQFF. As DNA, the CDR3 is TGCGCCAGCAGCTTGGGACTTACGAGCTCCTACAATGAGCAGTTCTTC. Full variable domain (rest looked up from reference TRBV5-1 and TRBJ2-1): KAGVTQTPRYLIKTRGQQVTLSCSPISGHRSVSWYQQTPGQGLQFLFEYFSETQRNKGNFPGRFSGRQFSNSRSEMNVSTLELGDSALYLCASSLGLTSSYNEQFFGPGTRLTVL.